The rows below give T cell receptor beta chains drawn from one sample of a study of blood T cells in healthy people across ages. In TCRdb, the 5' RACE reads were re-called with MiXCR into one record per CDR3 protein. The data contain roughly 680,000 distinct CDR3 sequences, roughly 49% of them singletons. Sequenced material: blood. These receptors all stem from a woman in her sixties in good health. Both conserved end residues are part of each CDR3. A D gene is named only where the DNA matches it firmly. A clone size is listed for some rows: how often the clone was seen (once, few, many), or a class if it is expanded.

18	TRBV18	TRBJ2-7	-	TRBD2	TGTGCCAGCTCACCCGGACTAGCGGGAGGGATTTGGTCCTACGAGCAGTACTTC	CASSPGLAGGIWSYEQYF
13	TRBV29-1	TRBJ1-2	-	-	TGCAGCGTTGAAGGGAGTGCTAACTATGGCTACACCTTC	CSVEGSANYGYTF
12	TRBV29-1	TRBJ2-5	-	-	TGCAGCGTTGTAGGACTTGTGGAGACCCAGTACTTC	CSVVGLVETQYF
15	TRBV20-1	TRBJ2-5	-	TRBD2	TGCAGTGCCTGGTCTAGCGGGGGCTCCTACAATGAGCAGTACTTC	CSAWSSGGSYNEQYF
14	TRBV20-1	TRBJ2-3	few	TRBD2	TGCAGTGCTAGTATGCGGGAGTTTGGAGATACGCAGTATTTT	CSASMREFGDTQYF
16	TRBV29-1	TRBJ2-7	-	-	TGCAGCGTTGAAGATCGAGGCGGAGGGGCGCACTCCGAGCAGTACTTC	CSVEDRGGGAHSEQYF
14	TRBV2	TRBJ2-7	-	-	TGTGCCAGCAGTGGGTGGCGAAAGACCTACGAGCAGTACTTC	CASSGWRKTYEQYF
15	TRBV2	TRBJ2-6	-	-	TGTGCCAGCAGTGAAAATAGGGCGCGGGCCAACGTCCTGACTTTC	CASSENRARANVLTF
15	TRBV29-1	TRBJ2-3	few	TRBD2	TGCAGCGTTGTCCCTAGCGGGAGGAGCACAGATACGCAGTATTTT	CSVVPSGRSTDTQYF
18	TRBV28	TRBJ1-5	-	TRBD1	TGTGCCAGCAGGGGAGACAGGGTTCTTTCCCATAGCAATCAGCCCCAGCATTTT	CASRGDRVLSHSNQPQHF
14	TRBV6-5	TRBJ2-5	-	-	TGTGCCAGCAGTCCTTCCGAAAATCAAGAGACCCAGTACTTC	CASSPSENQETQYF
13	TRBV12-3/TRBV12-4	TRBJ1-5	-	-	TGTGCCAGCAGTTTTACAGGCAATCAGCCCCAGCATTTT	CASSFTGNQPQHF
14	TRBV20-1	TRBJ1-1	-	-	TGCAGTGCTAGAGGCCGGACAGTGAACACTGAAGCTTTCTTT	CSARGRTVNTEAFF
11	TRBV29-1	TRBJ2-5	many	-	TGCAGCGACGAGGAGAGGGAGACCCAGTACTTC	CSDEERETQYF
16	TRBV2	TRBJ1-4	few	-	TGTGCCAGCAGTAAAGACGGGGGATCAGCTAATGAAAAACTGTTTTTT	CASSKDGGSANEKLFF
16	TRBV9	TRBJ2-1	-	TRBD1	TGTGCCAGCAGTTCTGTGACAGGGGGCTTCGTCGGTGAGCAGTTCTTC	CASSSVTGGFVGEQFF
14	TRBV20-1	TRBJ2-7	few	-	TGCAGTGCTAGCTCCGGGAGTGCCTCCTACGAGCAGTACTTC	CSASSGSASYEQYF
15	TRBV24-1	TRBJ2-1	-	-	TGTGCCACCAGTGATTCCCTGGCGGGGTACAATGAGCAGTTCTTC	CATSDSLAGYNEQFF
14	TRBV12-3/TRBV12-4	TRBJ2-3	few	-	TGTGCCAGCAGTGGTAGGGGCTCGACAGATACGCAGTATTTT	CASSGRGSTDTQYF
16	TRBV4-2	TRBJ2-3	-	-	TGTGCCAGCAGCCAAGTCCCGGGGATAGCACATGATACGCAGTATTTT	CASSQVPGIAHDTQYF
15	TRBV4-3	TRBJ2-1	few	-	TGCGCCAGCAGCCAAGTGAGGGCTGCGTACAATGAGCAGTTCTTC	CASSQVRAAYNEQFF
15	TRBV5-1	TRBJ1-2	-	-	TGCGCCAGCAGCTTATCCTCGACAGGCGGCTATGGCTACACCTTC	CASSLSSTGGYGYTF
17	TRBV3-1	TRBJ2-5	-	TRBD1	TGTGCCAGCAGCCAAGAAGGGGGAAAACAGGGGAAAGAGACCCAGTACTTC	CASSQEGGKQGKETQYF
14	TRBV2	TRBJ1-5	-	-	TGTGCCAGCAGGAGTGCAGGGGTAAATCAGCCCCAGCATTTT	CASRSAGVNQPQHF
16	TRBV12-5	TRBJ1-2	-	-	TGTGCTAGTGGTTTGGTACCGGACCGGCTTGTCGGCGGCTACACCTTC	CASGLVPDRLVGGYTF
13	TRBV18	TRBJ2-3	few	-	TGTGCCAGCTCACCTGGCGGGGAGGATACGCAGTATTTT	CASSPGGEDTQYF
12	TRBV7-3	TRBJ2-1	-	TRBD1	TGTGCCAGCAGCTTGGACAGGGGCGAAAAGTTCTTC	CASSLDRGEKFF
19	TRBV21-1	TRBJ1-6	-	-	TGTGCCAGCAGCAAAGTAGTCTTTAGGGAGGACAGCAATAATTCACCCCTCCACTTT	CASSKVVFREDSNNSPLHF
16	TRBV28	TRBJ2-2	once	-	TGTGCCAGCAGTACCTCGGCGGAAATTTCCACCGGGGAGCTGTTTTTT	CASSTSAEISTGELFF
15	TRBV28	TRBJ1-4	-	TRBD1	TGTGCCAGCAGTTTTCCGGACAGGGGGGATGAAAAACTGTTTTTT	CASSFPDRGDEKLFF
13	TRBV7-2	TRBJ2-5	few	-	TGTGCCAGCAGCCGGGCGGAGAGGGAGACCCAGTACTTC	CASSRAERETQYF
15	TRBV20-1	TRBJ2-7	-	-	TGCAGTGCTAGAGATCCCCTCGCTCAGGCCTACGAGCAGTACTTC	CSARDPLAQAYEQYF
14	TRBV3-1	TRBJ2-5	once	-	TGTGCCAGCAGCCGTCGACAGCAACAAGAGACCCAGTACTTC	CASSRRQQQETQYF
18	TRBV12-3/TRBV12-4	TRBJ2-5	many	TRBD1	TGTGCCAGCAGTTCCCCCAATCTGGCGACAGGGGTAACAGAGACCCAGTACTTC	CASSSPNLATGVTETQYF
15	TRBV7-9	TRBJ1-1	-	TRBD1	TGTGCCAGCAGCCCGTCGACAGGGGCAGGGGCTGAAGCTTTCTTT	CASSPSTGAGAEAFF
12	TRBV20-1	TRBJ2-5	-	-	TGCAGTGCTAGTCGTAGGGAAGAGACCCAGTACTTC	CSASRREETQYF
13	TRBV6-5	TRBJ2-1	-	-	TGTGCCAGCAGGCCGGGACTTAACAATGAGCAGTTCTTC	CASRPGLNNEQFF
13	TRBV30	TRBJ1-2	-	-	TGTGCCTGGAGTGACTATGGACAGTATGGCTACACCTTC	CAWSDYGQYGYTF
12	TRBV4-2	TRBJ2-7	-	-	TGTGCCTGCAGCCAAGACCGTTACGAGCAGTACTTC	CACSQDRYEQYF
16	TRBV6-6	TRBJ1-2	few	TRBD1	TGTGCCAGCAGTTACTCGGGGACAGGGGGCCGCCGTGGCTACACCTTC	CASSYSGTGGRRGYTF
14	TRBV5-5	TRBJ2-5	-	-	TGTGCCAGCAGCCCATCTGACAGCCAAGAGACCCAGTACTTC	CASSPSDSQETQYF
14	TRBV3-1	TRBJ1-2	-	-	TGTGCCAGCAGAGTGACAGGAGCTAGCTATGGCTACACCTTC	CASRVTGASYGYTF
15	TRBV9	TRBJ2-3	-	TRBD2	TGTGCCAGCAGCGTAGTGGGGACTAGCGGGAATACGCAGTATTTT	CASSVVGTSGNTQYF
13	TRBV25-1	TRBJ1-2	-	TRBD1	TGTGCCAGCAGTGAAACAGGGGACTATGGCTACACCTTC	CASSETGDYGYTF
15	TRBV6-2/TRBV6-3	TRBJ2-5	-	TRBD2	TGTGCCAGCAACCGACTAGCTCCGTACCAAGAGACCCAGTACTTC	CASNRLAPYQETQYF
15	TRBV4-2	TRBJ2-4	-	-	TGTGCCAGCAGCCTCGGTGGCGGGGGCGAAAACATTCAGTACTTC	CASSLGGGGENIQYF
16	TRBV27	TRBJ1-4	-	-	TGTGCCAGCAGGCAAGGGGTGACACTAACTAATGAAAAACTGTTTTTT	CASRQGVTLTNEKLFF
14	TRBV7-6	TRBJ1-4	-	-	TGTGCCAGCAGCTTAACAGCGAGGAATGAAAAACTGTTTTTT	CASSLTARNEKLFF
14	TRBV10-3	TRBJ2-1	-	TRBD2	TGTGCCATCAAGCGAGACGGGAGGGCCTACGAGCAGTTCTTC	CAIKRDGRAYEQFF
16	TRBV28	TRBJ2-3	once	TRBD2	TGTGCCTGCAGTTTGGGTCAGCGGGAGTTGGGAGATACGCAGTATTTT	CACSLGQRELGDTQYF
16	TRBV5-1	TRBJ2-2	-	TRBD2	TGCGCCAGCAGCTTGTTAGCGGGAGGGAACACCGGGGAGCTGTTTTTT	CASSLLAGGNTGELFF
12	TRBV30	TRBJ1-2	-	-	TGTGCCTGGAATTTCATTAACTATGGCTACACCTTC	CAWNFINYGYTF
15	TRBV4-2	TRBJ2-6	few	-	TGTGCCAGCAGCCCCTCAGGGAACGGGGCCAACGTCCTGACTTTC	CASSPSGNGANVLTF
17	TRBV5-5	TRBJ1-1	-	TRBD1	TGTGCCAGCAACCCCCGTGCAGGGGGTTTTGGAAATACTGAAGCTTTCTTT	CASNPRAGGFGNTEAFF
16	TRBV20-1	TRBJ1-1	-	-	TGCAGTGCTAGAGATGATAGGCGGTTTTCCTACACTGAAGCTTTCTTT	CSARDDRRFSYTEAFF